This TCR beta chain was recovered during a study of STAT5B mutations in CD4+ large granular lymphocyte leukemia (dated 2022 in TCRdb). Regarding the complete study: Among the healthy controls, the CDR3 'QG' motif was associated with a particular HLA allele. TCRbeta repertoires of CD4+ T-cell large granular lymphocyte leukemia patients were compared with those of healthy blood donors. The purity of purified fractions was confirmed by flow cytometry on FACSCanto II or FACSVerse to exceed 95% among lymphocytes.

The immunoSEQ assay at survey resolution was applied to genomic DNA for sequencing of TCRbeta rearrangements. As for the original processing: In the TCR sequencing data, the smallest productive clonotype frequency that could be detected was 2.59 x 10-5. Only productive TCRbeta rearrangements, meaning sequences that were complete and in-frame, were kept for the analyses. Simpson clonality, calculated in the immunoSEQ Analyzer version 3.0, was used as the measure of sample clonality. Clones were binned by frequency as very rare, small, medium, large (1-20%) or hyperexpanded (>20%). Generation probabilities were estimated with OLGA 1.2.3, V-gene circos plots were made with VDJtools, specificities were looked up in VDJdb, and CDR3 motifs were identified with GLIPH. TCRdb took over this immuneACCESS table, retaining in-frame rearrangements with V and J assigned. Such tables are incomplete; in checked studies, under half of the missing clones stem from an unresolved V gene, and the remainder is unexplained. The V and J calls and clone size were taken over from that table, and D and trimming were inferred from the DNA. Recorded for this sample are more than 30,000 clones; around four fifths of them occurred a single time. The top ten hold under 2.5% of the sample.

Measured from the cysteine to the phenylalanine, the CDR3 is 16 residues long. Just the 48-base CDR3 DNA is kept, in frame starting at base 1. V loses 1 base of germline sequence and J loses 5 bases, and the interval between the two ends is 15 bases. The germline V gene provides CDR1 SGHAT and CDR2 FQNNGV. The healthy controls were 40 or so blood donors, and the buffy coats of these donors were supplied by the Finnish Red Cross blood service. All TCR-sequenced material derived from peripheral blood: patient blood samples and healthy donor buffy coats. Ficoll-Hypaque gradient centrifugation was used to isolate peripheral blood mononuclear cells. CD4+ cells were purified magnetically from the buffy coats of healthy controls. The Gentra Puregene Cell and Tissue kit was used for genomic DNA extraction, and quantification was performed on a Qubit 2.0 fluorometer. Paper-wide results and their limitations: The data were not HLA-matched, and the relatively small sample size could explain the higher clonality seen in CD4+ compared with CD8+ T-LGLL. TRBV06-family usage was enriched among the top patient clones (8/27) compared with healthy controls (2/35). Main leukemic clonotypes were private to each patient, although roughly 26% appeared at low frequency in other patients' non-leukemic repertoires. CD4-sorted patient repertoires appeared more clonal than healthy CD4+ repertoires, and this difference persisted after removing the putative leukemic clones.

To note about this clone: Its recognized antigen is unknown. No qualities accompany the bases; no much larger clone lies one base away.

The TCR comes from a human donor in good health. The sample consisted of CD4+ T cells from blood buffy coats. The sequence links TRBV11-2 to TRBJ2-1; perhaps TRBD1 is the D gene, with 6 bases matching. This receptor carries the CDR3 CASSLVRQGINNEQFF. In nucleotide form, the sequence is TGTGCCAGCAGCTTAGTTAGGCAGGGGATAAACAATGAGCAGTTCTTC.